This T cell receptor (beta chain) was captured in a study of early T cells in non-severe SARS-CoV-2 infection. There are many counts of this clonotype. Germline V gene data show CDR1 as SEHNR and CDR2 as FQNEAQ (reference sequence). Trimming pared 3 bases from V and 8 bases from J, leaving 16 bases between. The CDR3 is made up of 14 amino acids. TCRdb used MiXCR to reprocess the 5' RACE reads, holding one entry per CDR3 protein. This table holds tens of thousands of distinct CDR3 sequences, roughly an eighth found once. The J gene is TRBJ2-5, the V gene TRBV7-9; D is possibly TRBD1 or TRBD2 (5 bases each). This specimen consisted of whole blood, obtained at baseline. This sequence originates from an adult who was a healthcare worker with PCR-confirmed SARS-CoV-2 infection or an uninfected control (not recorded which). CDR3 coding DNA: TGTGCCAGCAGCTTGGATGGGACCAAGGAAACCCAGTACTTC. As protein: CASSLDGTKETQYF.